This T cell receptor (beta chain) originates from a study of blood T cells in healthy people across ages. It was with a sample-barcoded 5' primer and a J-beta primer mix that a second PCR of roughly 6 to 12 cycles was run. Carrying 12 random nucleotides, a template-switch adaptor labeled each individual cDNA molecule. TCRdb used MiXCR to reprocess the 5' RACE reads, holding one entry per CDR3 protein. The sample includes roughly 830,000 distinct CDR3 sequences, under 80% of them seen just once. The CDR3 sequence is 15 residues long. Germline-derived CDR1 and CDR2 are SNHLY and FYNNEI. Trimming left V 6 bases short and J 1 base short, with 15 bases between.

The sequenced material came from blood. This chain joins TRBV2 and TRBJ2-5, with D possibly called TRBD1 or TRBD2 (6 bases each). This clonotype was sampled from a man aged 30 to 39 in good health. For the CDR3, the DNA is TGTGCCAGCAGCGGGGGCCGACAAATCCAAGAGACCCAGTACTTC. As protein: CASSGGRQIQETQYF. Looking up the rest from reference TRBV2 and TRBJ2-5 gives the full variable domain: EPEVTQTPSHQVTQMGQEVILRCVPISNHLYFYWYRQILGQKVEFLVSFYNNEISEKSEIFDDQFSVERPDGSNFTLKIRSTKLEDSAMYFCASSGGRQIQETQYFGPGTRLLVL.